The text below deals with one TCR beta chain. The data are from a study of shared T cell receptors in the human thymus. In germline, CDR1 is SGHDN, CDR2 FVKESK. There are 15 residues in the CDR3. V shed 1 base and J 1 base; nucleotides not matched to a gene: 2. Data came from immunoSEQ multiplex PCR; TCRdb stores just in-frame clones and leaves some out. This table holds some 760,000 clones, 70% to 90% found once. The same data also went into a second study, on human thymus T cells. That source notes: Thymus specimens were resections from corrective heart surgery.

The receptor's source is a girl less than two years old with a congenital heart defect. J is TRBJ2-5 and V is TRBV14; 8 bases match TRBD1. Source material: thymocytes. The CDR3 nucleotides read TGTGCCAGCAGCCAAGGGACAGGGTTCCAAGAGACCCAGTACTTC. This translates into CASSQGTGFQETQYF.